Below, one T cell receptor (beta chain) is given with its context. In the source study's methods: Counts of nucleated cells, estimated from reference gene primer amplification, were obtained. Only in-frame clones appear in the TCRdb table, and some are missing; sequencing was by immunoSEQ multiplex PCR. V and J calls plus clone size are reproduced from that table; the DNA served to infer D and trimming. The data show more than 200,000 clones, approximately 86% seen once. Germline CDR1 and CDR2: MNHEY and SVGAGI. With 6 bases clipped from V and 13 bases from J, the junction kept 12 bases outside the gene matches. There are 12 residues in the CDR3. This record comes from a study of blood T cell repertoires in COVID-19.

The V call is TRBV6-5, the J call TRBJ2-7, with 7 bases matching TRBD2. This TCR was recovered from a man aged 30-40 years with active or convalescent COVID-19. The sequencing sample was made of peripheral blood. The CDR3 region has the DNA TGTGCCAGCAGCCCCCTGGGCAGGGACTATTACTTC. It translates to CASSPLGRDYYF.